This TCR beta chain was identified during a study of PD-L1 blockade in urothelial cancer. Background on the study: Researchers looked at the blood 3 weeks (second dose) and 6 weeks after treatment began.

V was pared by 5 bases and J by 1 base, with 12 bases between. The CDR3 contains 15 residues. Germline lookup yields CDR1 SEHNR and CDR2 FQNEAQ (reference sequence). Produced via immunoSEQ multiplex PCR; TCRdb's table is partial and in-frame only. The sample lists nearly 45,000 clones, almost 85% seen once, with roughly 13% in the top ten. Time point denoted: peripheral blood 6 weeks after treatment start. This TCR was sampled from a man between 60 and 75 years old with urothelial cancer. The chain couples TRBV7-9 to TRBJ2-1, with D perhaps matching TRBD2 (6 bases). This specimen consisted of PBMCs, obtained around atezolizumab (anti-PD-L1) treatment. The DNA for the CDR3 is TGTGCCAGCAGCCCATTGGGGGGTTCCTACAATGAGCAGTTCTTC. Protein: CASSPLGGSYNEQFF.